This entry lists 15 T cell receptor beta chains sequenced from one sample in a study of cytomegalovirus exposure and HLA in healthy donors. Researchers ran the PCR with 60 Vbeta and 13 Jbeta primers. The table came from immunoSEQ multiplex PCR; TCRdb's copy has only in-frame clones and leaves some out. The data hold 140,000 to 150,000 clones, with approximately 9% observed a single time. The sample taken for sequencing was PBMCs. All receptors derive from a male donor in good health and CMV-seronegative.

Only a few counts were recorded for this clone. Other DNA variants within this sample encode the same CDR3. The chain's CDR3 is CASSPRGTGGEGSHQPQHF. In nucleotides, the CDR3 is TGTGCCAGCAGCCCGAGGGGGACAGGGGGTGAAGGAAGTCATCAGCCCCAGCATTTT. The rearrangement links TRBV28 to TRBJ1-5; 11 bases are shared with TRBD1. CDR1 is MDHEN and CDR2 is SYDVKM in the germline V gene. The CDR3 covers 19 residues. Trimming removed 6 bases from V and 5 bases from J; junction bases left unmatched: 18. The full variable domain, with the rest looked up from reference TRBV28 and TRBJ1-5, is DVKVTQSSRYLVKRTGEKVFLECVQDMDHENMFWYRQDPGLGLRLIYFSYDVKMKEKGDIPEGYSVSREKKERFSLILESASTNQTSMYLCASSPRGTGGEGSHQPQHFGDGTRLSIL.

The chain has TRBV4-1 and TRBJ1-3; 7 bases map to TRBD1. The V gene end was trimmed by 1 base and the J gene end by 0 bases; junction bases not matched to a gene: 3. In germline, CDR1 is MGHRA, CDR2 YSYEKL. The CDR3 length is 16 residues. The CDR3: CASSQVRDSSGNTIYF. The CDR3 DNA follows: TGCGCCAGCAGCCAAGTACGGGACAGCTCTGGAAACACCATATATTTT.

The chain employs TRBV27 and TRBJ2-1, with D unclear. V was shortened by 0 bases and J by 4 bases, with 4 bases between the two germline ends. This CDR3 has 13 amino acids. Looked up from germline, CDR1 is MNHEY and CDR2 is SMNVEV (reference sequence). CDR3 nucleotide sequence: TGTGCCAGCAGTTTATCCAGATACAATGAGCAGTTCTTC. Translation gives CASSLSRYNEQFF.

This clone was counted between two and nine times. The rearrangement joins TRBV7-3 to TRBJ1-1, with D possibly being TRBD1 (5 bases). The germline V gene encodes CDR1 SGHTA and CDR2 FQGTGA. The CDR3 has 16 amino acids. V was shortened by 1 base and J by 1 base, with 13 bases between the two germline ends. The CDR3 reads CASSLRPPGPNTEAFF. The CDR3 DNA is TGTGCCAGCAGCTTAAGGCCTCCAGGGCCGAACACTGAAGCTTTCTTT.

CDR3 residues: CASTGQGSTGELFF. In DNA form, the CDR3 reads TGTGCCAGCACCGGACAGGGATCCACCGGGGAGCTGTTTTTT. The J gene is TRBJ2-2, the V gene TRBV2, with 8 bases that match TRBD1. The V segment lost 7 bases and the J segment 4 bases; nucleotides outside the gene matches: 5. Germline lookup yields CDR1 SNHLY and CDR2 FYNNEI. This CDR3 has 14 amino acids. Looking up the rest from reference TRBV2 and TRBJ2-2 gives the full variable domain: EPEVTQTPSHQVTQMGQEVILRCVPISNHLYFYWYRQILGQKVEFLVSFYNNEISEKSEIFDDQFSVERPDGSNFTLKIRSTKLEDSAMYFCASTGQGSTGELFFGEGSRLTVL.

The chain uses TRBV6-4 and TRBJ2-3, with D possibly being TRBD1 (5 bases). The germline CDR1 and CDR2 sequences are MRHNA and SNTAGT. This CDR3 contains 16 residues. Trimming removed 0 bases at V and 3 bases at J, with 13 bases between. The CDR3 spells CASSDSDSSPTDTQYF. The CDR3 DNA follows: TGTGCCAGCAGTGACTCTGACAGTTCGCCGACAGATACGCAGTATTTT.

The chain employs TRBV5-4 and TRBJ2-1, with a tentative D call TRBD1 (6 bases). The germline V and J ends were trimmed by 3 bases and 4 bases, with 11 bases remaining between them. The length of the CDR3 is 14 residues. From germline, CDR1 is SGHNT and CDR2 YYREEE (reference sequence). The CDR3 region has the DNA TGTGCCAGCAGCTCGATGACAGGTTACAATGAGCAGTTCTTC. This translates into CASSSMTGYNEQFF.

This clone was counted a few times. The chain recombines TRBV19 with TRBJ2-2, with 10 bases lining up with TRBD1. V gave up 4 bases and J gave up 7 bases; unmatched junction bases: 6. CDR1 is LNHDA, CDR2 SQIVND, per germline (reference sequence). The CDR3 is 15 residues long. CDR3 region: CASSTGQGLNGELFF. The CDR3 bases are TGTGCCAGTAGTACGGGACAGGGGTTGAACGGGGAGCTGTTTTTT.

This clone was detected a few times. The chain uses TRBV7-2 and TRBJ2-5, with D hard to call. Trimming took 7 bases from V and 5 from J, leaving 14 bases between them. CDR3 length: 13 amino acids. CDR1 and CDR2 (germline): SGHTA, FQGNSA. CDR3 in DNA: TGTGCCAGCAACTTGCGGCAGCAGGAGACCCAGTACTTC. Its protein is CASNLRQQETQYF.

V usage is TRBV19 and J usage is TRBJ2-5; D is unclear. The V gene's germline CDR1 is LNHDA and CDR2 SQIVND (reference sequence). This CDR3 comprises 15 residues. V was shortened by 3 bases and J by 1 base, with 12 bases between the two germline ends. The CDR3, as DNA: TGTGCCAGTAGTATTCGAGCGACCACCCAAGAGACCCAGTACTTC. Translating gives CASSIRATTQETQYF.

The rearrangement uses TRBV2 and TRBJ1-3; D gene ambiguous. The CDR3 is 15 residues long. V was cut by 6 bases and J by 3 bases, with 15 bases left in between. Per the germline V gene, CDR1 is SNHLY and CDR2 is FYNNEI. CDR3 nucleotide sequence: TGTGCCAGCAGGGCCCAGCGGGAGGATGGAAACACCATATATTTT. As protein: CASRAQREDGNTIYF.

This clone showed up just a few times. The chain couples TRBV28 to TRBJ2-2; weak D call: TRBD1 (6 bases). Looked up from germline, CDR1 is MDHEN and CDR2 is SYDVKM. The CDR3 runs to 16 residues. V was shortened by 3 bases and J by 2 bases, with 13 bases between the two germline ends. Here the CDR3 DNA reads TGTGCCAGCAGTTTTCTGGACAGCTTAAACACCGGGGAGCTGTTTTTT. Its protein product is CASSFLDSLNTGELFF.

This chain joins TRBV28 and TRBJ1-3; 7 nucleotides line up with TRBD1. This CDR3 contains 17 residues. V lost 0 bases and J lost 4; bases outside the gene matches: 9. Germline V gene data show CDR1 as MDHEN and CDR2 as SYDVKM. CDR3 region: CASSLWSTGAGGNTIYF. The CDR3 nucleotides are TGTGCCAGCAGTTTATGGTCCACAGGGGCAGGCGGAAACACCATATATTTT.

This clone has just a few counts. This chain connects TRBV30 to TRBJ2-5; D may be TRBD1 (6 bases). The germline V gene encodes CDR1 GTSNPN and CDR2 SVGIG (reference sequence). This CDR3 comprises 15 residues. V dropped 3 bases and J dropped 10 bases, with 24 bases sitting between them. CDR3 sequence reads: CAWRVPTGQPKNQYF. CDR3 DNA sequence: TGTGCCTGGAGAGTTCCTACAGGGCAACCAAAGAACCAGTACTTC.

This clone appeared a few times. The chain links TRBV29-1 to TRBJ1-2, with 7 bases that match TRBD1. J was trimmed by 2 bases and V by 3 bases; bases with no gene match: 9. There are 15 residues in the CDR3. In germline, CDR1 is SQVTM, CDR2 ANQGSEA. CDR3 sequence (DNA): TGCAGCGTTGATATCTCAAGGGACAGCAACTATGGCTACACCTTC. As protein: CSVDISRDSNYGYTF.